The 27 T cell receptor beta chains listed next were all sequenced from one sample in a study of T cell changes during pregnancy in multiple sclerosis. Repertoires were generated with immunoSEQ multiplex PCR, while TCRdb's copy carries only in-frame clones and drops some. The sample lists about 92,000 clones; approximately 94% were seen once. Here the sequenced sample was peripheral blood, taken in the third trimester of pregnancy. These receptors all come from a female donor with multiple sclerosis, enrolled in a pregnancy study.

The CDR3 sequence: CASSIKGPSSGNTIYF. DNA of the CDR3: TGTGCCAGTAGTATAAAGGGGCCGAGCTCTGGAAACACCATATATTTT. The genes are TRBV19 and TRBJ1-3; D might be TRBD1 (5 bases). This CDR3 has 16 residues. Germline assignment: CDR1 LNHDA and CDR2 SQIVND (reference sequence). V was shortened by 2 bases and J by 0 bases, with 11 bases between the two germline ends.

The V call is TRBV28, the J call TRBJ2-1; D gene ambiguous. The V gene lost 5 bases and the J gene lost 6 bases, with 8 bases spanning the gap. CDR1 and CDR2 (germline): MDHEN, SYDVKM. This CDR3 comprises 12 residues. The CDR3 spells CASSNQANEQFF. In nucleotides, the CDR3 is TGTGCCAGCAGTAACCAGGCCAATGAGCAGTTCTTC.

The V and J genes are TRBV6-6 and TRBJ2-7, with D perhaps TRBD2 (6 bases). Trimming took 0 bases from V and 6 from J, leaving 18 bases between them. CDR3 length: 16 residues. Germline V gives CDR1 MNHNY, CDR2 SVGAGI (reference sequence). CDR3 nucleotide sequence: TGTGCCAGCAGTTACTCATCACCACTACTAGCTCGCGAGCAGTACTTC. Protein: CASSYSSPLLAREQYF.

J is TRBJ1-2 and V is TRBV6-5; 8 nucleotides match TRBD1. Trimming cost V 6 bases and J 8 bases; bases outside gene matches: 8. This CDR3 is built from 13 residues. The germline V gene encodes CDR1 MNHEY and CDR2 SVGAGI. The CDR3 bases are TGTGCCAGCAGCCAGGACAGGGTCAGAGGCTACACCTTC. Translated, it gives CASSQDRVRGYTF.

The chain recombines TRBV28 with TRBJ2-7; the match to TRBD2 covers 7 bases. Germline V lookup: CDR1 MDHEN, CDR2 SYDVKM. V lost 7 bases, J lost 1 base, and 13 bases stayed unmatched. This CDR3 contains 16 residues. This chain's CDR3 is CASMRAGVLVSYEQYF. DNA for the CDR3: TGTGCCAGCATGCGGGCGGGAGTTTTGGTTTCCTACGAGCAGTACTTC.

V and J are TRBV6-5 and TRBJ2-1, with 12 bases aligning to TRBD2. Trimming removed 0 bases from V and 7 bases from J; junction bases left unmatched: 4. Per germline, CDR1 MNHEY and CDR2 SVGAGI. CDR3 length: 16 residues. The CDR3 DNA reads TGTGCCAGCAGTTACTCAACTAGCGGGAGGAATAATGAGCAGTTCTTC. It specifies CASSYSTSGRNNEQFF.

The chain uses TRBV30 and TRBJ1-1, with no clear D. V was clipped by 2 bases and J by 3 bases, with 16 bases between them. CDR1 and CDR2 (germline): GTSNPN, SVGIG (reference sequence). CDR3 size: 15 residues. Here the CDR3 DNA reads TGTGCCTGGAGTAGGTGGGGAGGGCGGGACACTGAAGCTTTCTTT. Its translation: CAWSRWGGRDTEAFF.

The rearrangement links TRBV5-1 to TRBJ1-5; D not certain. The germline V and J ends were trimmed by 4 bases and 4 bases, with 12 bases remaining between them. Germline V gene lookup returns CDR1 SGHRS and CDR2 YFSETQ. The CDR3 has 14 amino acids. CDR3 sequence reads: CASSPLGQNQPQHF. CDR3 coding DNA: TGCGCCAGCAGCCCTTTGGGCCAAAATCAGCCCCAGCATTTT.

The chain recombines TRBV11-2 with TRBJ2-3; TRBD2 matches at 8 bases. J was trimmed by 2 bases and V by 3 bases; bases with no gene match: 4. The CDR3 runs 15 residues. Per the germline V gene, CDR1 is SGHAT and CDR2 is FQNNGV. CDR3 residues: CASSFTSGTTDTQYF. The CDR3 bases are TGTGCCAGCAGCTTCACTAGCGGCACCACAGATACGCAGTATTTT.

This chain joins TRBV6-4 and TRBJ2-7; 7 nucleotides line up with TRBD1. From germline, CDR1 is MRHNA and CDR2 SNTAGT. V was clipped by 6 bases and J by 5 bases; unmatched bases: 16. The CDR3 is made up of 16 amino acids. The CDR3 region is CASRRTDRDPPHEQYF. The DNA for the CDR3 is TGTGCCAGCAGACGGACTGACAGGGATCCCCCCCACGAGCAGTACTTC.

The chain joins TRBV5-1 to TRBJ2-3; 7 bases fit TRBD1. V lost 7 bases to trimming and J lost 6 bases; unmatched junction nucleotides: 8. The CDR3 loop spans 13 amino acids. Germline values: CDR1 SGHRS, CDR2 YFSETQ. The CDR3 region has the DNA TGCGCCAGCTCGATCGAGGGGGCGGATACGCAGTATTTT. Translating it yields CASSIEGADTQYF.

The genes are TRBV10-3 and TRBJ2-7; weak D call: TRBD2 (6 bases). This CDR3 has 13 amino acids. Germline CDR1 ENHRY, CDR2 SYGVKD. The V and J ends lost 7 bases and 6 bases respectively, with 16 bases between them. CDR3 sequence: CAINFASDGEQYF. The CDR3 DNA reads TGTGCCATCAATTTTGCTAGCGACGGCGAGCAGTACTTC.

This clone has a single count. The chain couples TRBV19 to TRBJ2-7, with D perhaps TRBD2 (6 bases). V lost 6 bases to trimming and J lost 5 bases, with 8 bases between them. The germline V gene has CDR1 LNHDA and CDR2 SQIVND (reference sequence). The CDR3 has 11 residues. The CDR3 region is CASSPGDEQYF. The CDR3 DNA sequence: TGTGCCAGTAGCCCGGGAGACGAGCAGTACTTC.

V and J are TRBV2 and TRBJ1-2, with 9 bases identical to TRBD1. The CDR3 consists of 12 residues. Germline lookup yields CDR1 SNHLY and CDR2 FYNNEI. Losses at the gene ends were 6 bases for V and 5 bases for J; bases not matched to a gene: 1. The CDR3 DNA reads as TGTGCCAGCAGACAGGGGGCGTATGGCTACACCTTC. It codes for CASRQGAYGYTF.

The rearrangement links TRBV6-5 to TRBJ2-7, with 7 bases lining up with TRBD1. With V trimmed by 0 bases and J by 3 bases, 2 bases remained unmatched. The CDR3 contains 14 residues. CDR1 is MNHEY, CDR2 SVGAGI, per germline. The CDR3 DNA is TGTGCCAGCAGTTACTCGACAGGGTTCTACGAGCAGTACTTC. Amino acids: CASSYSTGFYEQYF.

The CDR3 bases are TGTGCCAGCAGCGTCCAGGGCAGTGGCTACACCTTC. Residues: CASSVQGSGYTF. This rearrangement joins TRBV9 to TRBJ1-2; a possible D gene is TRBD1 (5 bases). Trimming left V 2 bases short and J 7 bases short, with 9 bases between. Per the germline V gene, CDR1 is SGDLS and CDR2 is YYNGEE. CDR3 length: 12 residues.

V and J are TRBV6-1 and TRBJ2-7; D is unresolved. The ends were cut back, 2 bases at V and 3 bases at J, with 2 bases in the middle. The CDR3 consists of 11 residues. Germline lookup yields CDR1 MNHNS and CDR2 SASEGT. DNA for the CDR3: TGTGCCAGCAGTGAACACTACGAGCAGTACTTC. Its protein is CASSEHYEQYF.

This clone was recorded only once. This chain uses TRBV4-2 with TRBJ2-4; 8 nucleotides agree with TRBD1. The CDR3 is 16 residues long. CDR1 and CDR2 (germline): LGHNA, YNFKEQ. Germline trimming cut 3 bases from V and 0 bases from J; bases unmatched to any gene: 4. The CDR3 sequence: CASSQDRALAKNIQYF. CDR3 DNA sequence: TGTGCCAGCAGCCAGGACAGGGCACTAGCCAAAAACATTCAGTACTTC.

CDR3 DNA sequence: TGTGCCAGCAGTGATTCTATGGATACGCAGTATTTT. This encodes CASSDSMDTQYF. V gene TRBV25-1 combines with J gene TRBJ2-3; D unclear. Germline V gives CDR1 MGHDK, CDR2 SYGVNS. This CDR3 spans 12 amino acids. The ends were cut back, 3 bases at V and 6 bases at J, with 7 bases in the middle.

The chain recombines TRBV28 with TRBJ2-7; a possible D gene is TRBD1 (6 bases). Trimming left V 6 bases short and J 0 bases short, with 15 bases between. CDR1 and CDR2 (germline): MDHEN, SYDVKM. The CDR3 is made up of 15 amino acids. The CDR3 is CASRRTVPSSYEQYF. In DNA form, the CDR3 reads TGTGCCAGCAGGCGGACAGTCCCCAGCTCCTACGAGCAGTACTTC. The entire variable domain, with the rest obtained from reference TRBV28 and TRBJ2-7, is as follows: DVKVTQSSRYLVKRTGEKVFLECVQDMDHENMFWYRQDPGLGLRLIYFSYDVKMKEKGDIPEGYSVSREKKERFSLILESASTNQTSMYLCASRRTVPSSYEQYFGPGTRLTVT.

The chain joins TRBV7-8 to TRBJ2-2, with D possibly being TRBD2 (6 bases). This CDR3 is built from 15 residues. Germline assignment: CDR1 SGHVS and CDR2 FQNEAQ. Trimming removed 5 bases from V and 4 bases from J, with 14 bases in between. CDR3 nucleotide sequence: TGTGCCAGCAGCGGGCGGGGCGCCGGCACCGGGGAGCTGTTTTTT. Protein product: CASSGRGAGTGELFF.

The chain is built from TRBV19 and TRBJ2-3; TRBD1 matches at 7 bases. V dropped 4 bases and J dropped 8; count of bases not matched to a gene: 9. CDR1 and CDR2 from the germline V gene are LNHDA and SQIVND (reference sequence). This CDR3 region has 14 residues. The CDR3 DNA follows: TGTGCCAGTAGTACAAAACAGGGGTCCGGTACGCAGTATTTT. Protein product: CASSTKQGSGTQYF.

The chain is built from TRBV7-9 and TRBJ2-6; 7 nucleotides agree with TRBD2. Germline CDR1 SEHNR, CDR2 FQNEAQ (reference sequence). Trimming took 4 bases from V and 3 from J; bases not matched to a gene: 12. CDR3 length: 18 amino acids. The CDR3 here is CASSSVVGEGRGANVLTF. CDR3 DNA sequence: TGTGCCAGCAGCTCCGTTGTTGGGGAGGGACGTGGGGCCAACGTCCTGACTTTC.

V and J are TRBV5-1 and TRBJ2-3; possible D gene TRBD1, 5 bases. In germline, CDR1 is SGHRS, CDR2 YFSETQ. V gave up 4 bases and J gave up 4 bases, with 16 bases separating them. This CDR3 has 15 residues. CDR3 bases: TGCGCCAGCAGCCCCCCCAGGGTCCCGGCAGATACGCAGTATTTT. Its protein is CASSPPRVPADTQYF.

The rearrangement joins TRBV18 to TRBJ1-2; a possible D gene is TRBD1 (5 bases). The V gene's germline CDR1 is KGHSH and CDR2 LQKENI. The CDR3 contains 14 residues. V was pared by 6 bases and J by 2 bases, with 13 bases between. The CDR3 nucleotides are TGTGCCAGCTCCCCGCGGGACGTAAACTATGGCTACACCTTC. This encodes CASSPRDVNYGYTF.

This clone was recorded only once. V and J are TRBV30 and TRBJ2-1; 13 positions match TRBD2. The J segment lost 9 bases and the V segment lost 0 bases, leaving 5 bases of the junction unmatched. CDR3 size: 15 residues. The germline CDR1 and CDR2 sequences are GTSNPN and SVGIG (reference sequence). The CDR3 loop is CAWSVPLAGGPEQFF. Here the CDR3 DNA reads TGTGCCTGGAGTGTTCCACTAGCGGGAGGGCCTGAGCAGTTCTTC.

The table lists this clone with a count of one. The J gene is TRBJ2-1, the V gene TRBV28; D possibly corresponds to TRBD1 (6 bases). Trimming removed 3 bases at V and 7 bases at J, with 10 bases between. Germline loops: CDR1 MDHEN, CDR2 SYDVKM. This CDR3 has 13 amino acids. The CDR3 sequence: CASSLTGTNEQFF. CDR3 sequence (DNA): TGTGCCAGCAGTTTGACAGGCACGAATGAGCAGTTCTTC.